This is a list of T cell receptor beta chains from one sample in a study of T cells in Graves' hyperthyroidism and ophthalmopathy. TCRdb re-called the multiplex PCR reads through MiXCR, storing one row per CDR3 protein. The profile shows some 760,000 distinct CDR3 sequences, around 13% of them singletons. The sequenced material came from blood. The receptors were gathered from a woman aged 18-29 years with Graves' hyperthyroidism. The CDR3 runs from the conserved cysteine through the conserved F or W. A D gene is named only where the DNA matches it firmly. Size is omitted from some rows. Given values are once, few, many or a class for expanded clones.

>TRBV28|NA|TRBJ1-6|few
CASSPPDYNSPLHF
TGTGCCAGCAGCCCCCCCGACTATAATTCACCCCTCCACTTT
>TRBV19|NA|TRBJ2-2|NA
CASRPPYVSGELFF
TGTGCCAGTAGGCCTCCTTATGTGAGCGGGGAGCTGTTTTTT
>TRBV7-3|TRBD1|TRBJ1-6|NA
CASSPTGGRSPLHF
TGTGCCAGCAGCCCAACAGGGGGCCGGTCACCCCTCCACTTT
>TRBV6-1|TRBD1|TRBJ1-5|few
CASSPTGYDQPQHF
TGTGCCAGCAGTCCGACAGGGTATGATCAGCCCCAGCATTTT
>TRBV12-3/TRBV12-4|TRBD2|TRBJ2-1|NA
CASSPGERGGYNEQFF
TGTGCCAGCAGTCCCGGGGAGCGGGGGGGTTACAATGAGCAGTTCTTC
>TRBV10-1|TRBD2|TRBJ2-3|few
CASSETRTGGRTDTQYF
TGCGCCAGCAGTGAGACGAGGACGGGAGGGAGAACGGATACGCAGTATTTT
>TRBV5-8|NA|TRBJ2-7|many
CASRRIGGAVHEQYF
TGTGCCAGCAGGAGGATTGGGGGCGCGGTCCACGAGCAGTACTTC
>TRBV6-2/TRBV6-3|NA|TRBJ1-6|NA
CASHLGTGNSPLHF
TGTGCCAGCCACCTTGGGACGGGTAATTCACCCCTCCACTTT
>TRBV18|NA|TRBJ2-7|many
CASSPTVGVGSYEQYF
TGTGCCAGCTCACCAACGGTGGGGGTCGGCTCCTACGAGCAGTACTTC
>TRBV24-1|NA|TRBJ1-2|many
CATSPTGNYGYTF
TGTGCCACCAGCCCGACAGGAAACTATGGCTACACCTTC
>TRBV5-5|TRBD1|TRBJ2-2|few
CASSSQPGQDGELFF
TGTGCCAGCAGCTCACAACCGGGACAGGACGGGGAGCTGTTTTTT
>TRBV5-4|NA|TRBJ2-1|few
CASRVGRGDEQFF
TGTGCCAGCAGGGTGGGTAGAGGGGACGAGCAGTTCTTC
>TRBV4-1|NA|TRBJ1-2|NA
CASSQDEASAGYGYTF
TGCGCCAGCAGCCAAGATGAGGCTTCCGCCGGCTATGGCTACACCTTC
>TRBV20-1|NA|TRBJ2-4|many
CSLVTSDIWLLGAKNIQYF
TGCAGTCTAGTTACGTCGGACATATGGCTCTTAGGGGCCAAAAACATTCAGTACTTC
>TRBV19|TRBD1|TRBJ2-6|NA
CASRGQGNGANVLTF
TGTGCCAGTAGGGGACAGGGAAATGGGGCCAACGTCCTGACTTTC
>TRBV28|NA|TRBJ2-1|NA
CASSLSGVRVDEQFF
TGTGCCAGCAGTTTATCTGGGGTCCGGGTCGATGAGCAGTTCTTC
>TRBV7-8|NA|TRBJ1-2|few
CASSDRQRSSYGYTF
TGTGCCAGCAGCGACCGACAGCGAAGTTCCTATGGCTACACCTTC
>TRBV20-1|NA|TRBJ2-7|NA
CSARGEVGGSYEQYF
TGCAGTGCTAGGGGTGAGGTGGGAGGTTCCTACGAGCAGTACTTC
>TRBV7-8|TRBD2|TRBJ2-1|many
CASSLAPSTSGSPSYNEQFF
TGTGCCAGCAGCTTAGCGCCGTCGACTAGCGGTTCTCCGTCCTACAATGAGCAGTTCTTC
>TRBV19|NA|TRBJ2-2|NA
CASSIGVNTGELFF
TGTGCCAGTAGTATAGGGGTGAACACCGGGGAGCTGTTTTTT
>TRBV24-1|NA|TRBJ1-5|many
CATSENRVSNQPQHF
TGTGCCACCAGTGAAAACAGGGTGAGCAATCAGCCCCAGCATTTT
>TRBV14|NA|TRBJ2-1|NA
CASSQDQVSTGRSYNEQFF
TGTGCCAGCAGCCAAGATCAGGTCTCTACGGGAAGATCCTACAATGAGCAGTTCTTC
>TRBV28|NA|TRBJ2-7|many
CASTTLTYEQYF
TGTGCCAGCACGACCCTAACCTACGAGCAGTACTTC
>TRBV20-1|TRBD2|TRBJ2-3|many
CSAMPGRGSGSTDTQYF
TGCAGTGCTATGCCCGGGCGTGGTAGCGGGAGCACAGATACGCAGTATTTT
>TRBV19|TRBD1|TRBJ1-2|few
CASTTGVGYTF
TGTGCCAGTACCACAGGGGTCGGCTACACCTTC
>TRBV19|TRBD1|TRBJ1-5|few
CASSMLGGSTQPQHF
TGTGCCAGTAGTATGTTAGGGGGCAGCACTCAGCCCCAGCATTTT
>TRBV14|NA|TRBJ1-1|few
CASSLLRGTTEAFF
TGTGCCAGCAGCCTTCTCAGGGGAACCACTGAAGCTTTCTTT
>TRBV9|TRBD1|TRBJ2-1|NA
CASSVVTGAHDRQFF
TGTGCCAGCAGCGTAGTAACAGGGGCGCATGATAGGCAGTTCTTC
>TRBV30|NA|TRBJ2-1|many
CAWSVNEQFF
TGTGCCTGGAGTGTGAATGAGCAGTTCTTC
>TRBV20-1|NA|TRBJ1-5|many
CSARDGGEGRNQPQHF
TGCAGTGCTAGAGATGGGGGTGAAGGGAGAAATCAGCCCCAGCATTTT
>TRBV6-6|TRBD1|TRBJ2-5|few
CASSYSSQGVRKETQYF
TGTGCCAGCAGTTACTCTTCTCAGGGGGTCCGGAAAGAGACCCAGTACTTC
>TRBV15|NA|TRBJ2-6|NA
CATSRDGRDWGANVLTF
TGTGCCACCAGCAGAGATGGGCGGGACTGGGGGGCCAACGTCCTGACTTTC
>TRBV6-1|NA|TRBJ1-5|few
CASTQQGRNQPQHF
TGTGCTAGCACACAACAGGGACGCAATCAGCCCCAGCATTTT
>TRBV4-2|NA|TRBJ2-1|NA
CASSQDVLAVLYNEQFF
TGTGCCAGCAGCCAAGATGTGTTGGCAGTACTTTACAATGAGCAGTTCTTC
>TRBV24-1|NA|TRBJ1-2|many
CATRPGEGYGYTF
TGTGCCACGCGACCGGGGGAAGGCTATGGCTACACCTTC
>TRBV20-1|NA|TRBJ2-7|NA
CSARDRKGRYEQYF
TGCAGTGCTAGAGATCGGAAAGGGCGGTACGAGCAGTACTTC
>TRBV29-1|NA|TRBJ2-5|few
CSVDPPNQETQYF
TGCAGCGTTGACCCCCCGAACCAAGAGACCCAGTACTTC